These T cell receptor beta chains were read from a single sample in a study of T cell repertoires in cytomegalovirus infection. TCRdb redid the calling of the reads with MiXCR, one entry per CDR3 protein. The table records hundreds of thousands of distinct CDR3 sequences, 35% to 45% of them present only once. Sequenced sample: PBMCs. These receptors all come from a human donor in good health (CMV status not recorded). Some clones in this sample may be carry-over from other donors' samples. Each CDR3 is given without its conserved first and last residue. Fields, in order: CDR3 protein, J gene, clone size, V gene. Clone size is shown for a subset of rows, as once, few, many or a class of expanded clone.

ASSMGTSYEQY,TRBJ2-7,-,TRBV19
ATSDRSAGGPFGGTDTQY,TRBJ2-3,-,TRBV24-1
ASSLSRISYEQY,TRBJ2-7,few,TRBV28
ASSDLDRITGNTIY,TRBJ1-3,-,TRBV10-2
ASCYGYRGVQY,TRBJ2-5,many,TRBV28
ASSSRAWAAGTEAF,TRBJ1-1,few,TRBV28
ASSHGWGLEHNEQF,TRBJ2-1,-,TRBV7-9
ASRLFPGERSTDTQY,TRBJ2-3,many,TRBV28
ASSLTFTSGGNRNEQF,TRBJ2-1,-,TRBV5-1
ASSKSSPQRYYNEQF,TRBJ2-1,few,TRBV6-1
ASSLIRGDQPQH,TRBJ1-5,-,TRBV28
ASTLGLTYEQY,TRBJ2-7,few,TRBV28
ASSYSGRGDNEQF,TRBJ2-1,many,TRBV7-2
ASSLSVNQRNTEAF,TRBJ1-1,-,TRBV7-2
ASSGAGPNNSPLH,TRBJ1-6,many,TRBV7-2
ASSPGGRLAGYTGELF,TRBJ2-2,few,TRBV5-1
ASSLDGNEQF,TRBJ2-1,-,TRBV5-1
ASSFQTAYNEQF,TRBJ2-1,many,TRBV7-2
ASSIRTAGERETQY,TRBJ2-5,-,TRBV28
ASSRQKKETQY,TRBJ2-5,-,TRBV11-2
ASSLAQRTGRNNSPLH,TRBJ1-6,-,TRBV7-8
ASSALKLLNTGELF,TRBJ2-2,-,TRBV19
ASSPDRLLGYT,TRBJ1-2,-,TRBV28
SVREAKGGVGNSPLH,TRBJ1-6,-,TRBV20-1
ASSFSSRTGGYQPQH,TRBJ1-5,-,TRBV28
ASSDKLGTTNSPLH,TRBJ1-6,few,TRBV7-4
ASSLQGDYPGTQY,TRBJ2-3,-,TRBV18
ASSLWRIDSSTEAF,TRBJ1-1,-,TRBV5-1
ASRVGLAGAYEQY,TRBJ2-7,-,TRBV28
SVGWVSYEQY,TRBJ2-7,few,TRBV29-1
ASSMSYSNQPQH,TRBJ1-5,-,TRBV19
ASRLARDRGDYEQF,TRBJ2-1,-,TRBV5-4
ATSAQAGTGELF,TRBJ2-2,few,TRBV15
ASSQAPQPGGDEQF,TRBJ2-1,many,TRBV4-2
ASSIDGGFLSGSEQF,TRBJ2-1,-,TRBV19
SAQAGQGNSPLH,TRBJ1-6,few,TRBV20-1
ASRDLNNQPQH,TRBJ1-5,many,TRBV19
ASSPGFSTYNEQF,TRBJ2-1,-,TRBV7-2
AWSAPLYEQY,TRBJ2-7,-,TRBV30
ASSHPGPSYEQY,TRBJ2-7,few,TRBV4-1
ASSFSPLNTGELF,TRBJ2-2,few,TRBV12-3/TRBV12-4